This passage covers 16 T cell receptor beta chains from one sample sequenced in a study of Graves' ophthalmopathy and Graves' hyperthyroidism (dated by TCRdb to the late 2010s). The run used an Illumina HiSeq 2000. For repertoire sequencing, the TCR beta CDR3 regions were amplified from RNA transcripts. A first-round RT-PCR used HTBI primers with the Qiagen OneStep RT-PCR kit, followed by a second-round multiplex PCR, size selection and purification. The raw public data were reprocessed by TCRdb itself: fastp quality trimming at Q25, MiXCR clonotype calling, in-frame beta chains only. Every distinct CDR3 protein forms one entry, paired with its most common genes and DNA. This sample is represented by some 250,000 distinct CDR3 sequences; around 42% of them were singletons. The ten largest clones capture roughly 45% of the sample. Input material: peripheral blood. Source of these receptors: an adult man with Graves' ophthalmopathy.

This clonotype was seen a few times. The chain carries TRBV7-9 and TRBJ1-2, with D possibly matching TRBD1 (5 bases). With 5 bases removed from V and 6 bases from J, the gap between germline ends came to 16 bases. The CDR3 sequence is 14 residues long. The germline V gene encodes CDR1 SEHNR and CDR2 FQNEAQ (reference sequence). DNA of the CDR3: TGTGCCAGCAGCAGCAGGGCTCTCAAGAATGGCTACACCTTC. Its protein product is CASSSRALKNGYTF.

This clonotype was observed many times. V gene TRBV29-1 combines with J gene TRBJ1-2; TRBD1 agrees at 10 bases. There are 12 residues in the CDR3. After removal of 6 bases from V and 8 bases from J, the junction contained 6 bases not matched to a gene. Germline CDR1 is SQVTM and CDR2 is ANQGSEA. The CDR3 protein is CSVARTGGGYTF. As DNA, the CDR3 is TGCAGCGTGGCGCGGACAGGGGGAGGCTACACCTTC.

This clonotype was observed a handful of times. The V and J genes are TRBV9 and TRBJ1-6, with 10 bases aligning to TRBD1. The germline gives CDR1 SGDLS, CDR2 YYNGEE. The J segment lost 6 bases and the V segment lost 5 bases, leaving 2 bases of the junction unmatched. The CDR3 has 14 residues. The DNA for the CDR3 is TGTGCCAGCAGGCGGGACAGGGGTAATTCACCCCTCCACTTT. The encoded protein is CASRRDRGNSPLHF.

This chain links TRBV10-3 with TRBJ2-7, with 12 bases fitting TRBD2. Germline CDR1 ENHRY, CDR2 SYGVKD. This CDR3 has 16 amino acids. V lost 0 bases to trimming and J lost 5 bases; unmatched junction nucleotides: 5. The CDR3 region is CAISESRTSGNHEQYF. DNA for the CDR3: TGTGCCATCAGTGAGTCTCGGACTAGCGGGAACCACGAGCAGTACTTC.

The table lists this clonotype with a few counts. The chain recombines TRBV7-2 with TRBJ2-7, with D hard to call. CDR1 SGHTA and CDR2 FQGNSA come from the germline V gene. The V gene lost 1 base and the J gene lost 2 bases, with 9 bases spanning the gap. The CDR3 runs 14 residues. This CDR3 is CASSLGLNTYEQYF. The CDR3 DNA follows: TGTGCCAGCAGCTTAGGCCTTAATACCTACGAGCAGTACTTC.

This clonotype has only a few counts. J is TRBJ2-7 and V is TRBV20-1; either TRBD1 or TRBD2 may supply D (6 bases each). This CDR3 is 14 amino acids long. Germline CDR1 DFQATT, CDR2 SNEGSKA (reference sequence). Trimming cost V 6 bases and J 1 base, with 16 bases left between them. The CDR3 DNA sequence: TGCAGTGCCAAGAGGGGGGCCCGTTCCTACGAGCAGTACTTC. Translated, it gives CSAKRGARSYEQYF.

On this clonotype itself: The conserved final phenylalanine or tryptophan is absent from the CDR3, which likely points to a read error. V is TRBV24-1 and J is TRBJ1-2; TRBD1 matches at 8 bases. The V gene's germline CDR1 is KGHDR and CDR2 SFDVKD. J lost 6 bases, V lost 3 bases, and 5 bases had no gene match. This CDR3 region has 14 residues. The CDR3 here is CATSDPGQGDGYTL. The CDR3 nucleotides read TGTGCCACCAGTGATCCCGGACAGGGCGATGGCTACACCCTC.

This clonotype was counted many times. The chain recombines TRBV24-1 with TRBJ1-2, with D uncertain. Germline V gene lookup returns CDR1 KGHDR and CDR2 SFDVKD. Trimming pared 4 bases from V and 5 bases from J, leaving 10 bases between. This CDR3 comprises 13 residues. Here the CDR3 reads CATSEGSGYGYTF. The CDR3 nucleotides read TGTGCCACCAGTGAAGGGTCCGGATATGGCTACACCTTC.

The chain's CDR3 is CASSLGGRRNQPQHF. The CDR3, as DNA: TGTGCCAGCAGCTTAGGGGGACGGCGGAATCAGCCCCAGCATTTT. V gene TRBV7-9 combines with J gene TRBJ1-5; D is perhaps TRBD1 (5 bases). From germline, CDR1 is SEHNR and CDR2 FQNEAQ (reference sequence). V was trimmed by 1 base and J by 4 bases, leaving 11 bases between them. This CDR3 is 15 amino acids long.

This clonotype has only one observation. The rearrangement links TRBV12-3 or TRBV12-4 to TRBJ1-2; perhaps TRBD1 as D (5 bases). The CDR3 is 13 amino acids. V dropped 5 bases and J dropped 8 bases, with 15 bases sitting between them. The CDR3 is CASSLSRGGGYTF. CDR3 nucleotides: TGTGCCAGCAGTCTCTCTAGGGGAGGAGGCTACACCTTC.

V gene TRBV10-3 combines with J gene TRBJ2-7; 7 positions match TRBD1. This CDR3 has 13 residues. V gave up 7 bases and J gave up 3 bases; unmatched junction bases: 6. Germline V CDR1 and CDR2: ENHRY, SYGVKD. In DNA form, the CDR3 reads TGTGCCATCAAAGGGACAGCGGACTACGAGCAGTACTTC. Encoded protein: CAIKGTADYEQYF.

Remarks on this clonotype: A junction boundary mismatches the germline segment, possibly from a read error. The chain links TRBV7-9 to TRBJ1-2; possibly TRBD1 for D (5 bases). The germline gives CDR1 SEHNR, CDR2 FQNEAQ (reference sequence). The CDR3 totals 15 residues. The CDR3: CASGLGQGTLYGYTF. The CDR3 DNA follows: TGTGCCAGCGGCTTGGGGCAGGGTACCCTCTATGGCTACACCTTC.

The CDR3 DNA sequence: TGTGCCAGCAGTCCCACTAGCGCGGGCCAAGAGACCCAGTACTTC. Translated: CASSPTSAGQETQYF. V gene TRBV2 combines with J gene TRBJ2-5; 7 bases are a match to TRBD2. CDR3 size: 15 residues. CDR1 is SNHLY and CDR2 is FYNNEI in the germline V gene. V was clipped by 5 bases and J by 1 base; unmatched bases: 7.

This chain uses TRBV7-2 with TRBJ1-2; D ambiguous. Germline V CDR1 and CDR2: SGHTA, FQGNSA. Trimming took 1 base from V and 4 from J, leaving 10 bases between them. The CDR3 covers 14 residues. In DNA, the CDR3 is TGTGCCAGCAGCTTAGTGGTGGGCAGCTATGGCTACACCTTC. Protein sequence: CASSLVVGSYGYTF.

The genes are TRBV5-8 and TRBJ2-7, with 7 positions matching TRBD2. J gave up 7 bases and V 4 bases, and 8 bases lay outside the gene matches. From germline, CDR1 is SGHTS and CDR2 YDEGEE. This CDR3 has 13 amino acids. CDR3 sequence reads: CASSRPGGGEQYF. The CDR3 coding sequence is TGTGCCAGCAGCCGTCCGGGCGGGGGTGAGCAGTACTTC.

Turning to this clonotype: This may be a read error: a much more frequent sequence differs by one nucleotide. The chain employs TRBV15 and TRBJ1-1; D not certain. The CDR3 covers 14 residues. Looked up from germline, CDR1 is LNHNV and CDR2 is YYDKDF (reference sequence). CDR3 protein: CAISRDRMNTEAFF. In DNA, the CDR3 is TGTGCCATCAGCAGAGATCGGATGAACACTGAAGCTTTCTTT.